This entry concerns a single T cell receptor (beta chain). The antigen is unknown. This entry is derived from a study of cytomegalovirus exposure and HLA in healthy donors. Study overall: Roughly 180 million T cells yielded about 120 million unique TCR beta sequences, as an earlier analysis found. Study-wide results and limits: Trimming of TCR beta V- and J-genes showed a link, identified in a later analysis, to a missense DCLRE1C variant. Earlier analysis looked at TCR beta V segments, and most were productive about 90% or about 30% of the time.

Germline CDR1 and CDR2: WNHNN and SYGVQD (reference sequence). The ends were cut back, 7 bases at V and 6 bases at J, with 17 bases in the middle. This CDR3 has 14 amino acids. In the PCR, 60 Vbeta and 13 Jbeta primers were used. TCRdb's copy holds only in-frame clones and misses some; the assay was immunoSEQ multiplex PCR. The sample includes around 130,000 clones, roughly four fifths of them seen just once. Sampled while nominally healthy, donors likely had unrecorded immune exposures. This clonotype originated in a male donor in good health and CMV-seropositive. Sequencing was performed on PBMCs. The gene calls are TRBV10-1 and TRBJ2-3; weak D call: TRBD2 (6 bases). CDR3 DNA: TGCGCCAGCACCAGGACGGGACTCTTCGATACGCAGTATTTT. Its protein product is CASTRTGLFDTQYF.